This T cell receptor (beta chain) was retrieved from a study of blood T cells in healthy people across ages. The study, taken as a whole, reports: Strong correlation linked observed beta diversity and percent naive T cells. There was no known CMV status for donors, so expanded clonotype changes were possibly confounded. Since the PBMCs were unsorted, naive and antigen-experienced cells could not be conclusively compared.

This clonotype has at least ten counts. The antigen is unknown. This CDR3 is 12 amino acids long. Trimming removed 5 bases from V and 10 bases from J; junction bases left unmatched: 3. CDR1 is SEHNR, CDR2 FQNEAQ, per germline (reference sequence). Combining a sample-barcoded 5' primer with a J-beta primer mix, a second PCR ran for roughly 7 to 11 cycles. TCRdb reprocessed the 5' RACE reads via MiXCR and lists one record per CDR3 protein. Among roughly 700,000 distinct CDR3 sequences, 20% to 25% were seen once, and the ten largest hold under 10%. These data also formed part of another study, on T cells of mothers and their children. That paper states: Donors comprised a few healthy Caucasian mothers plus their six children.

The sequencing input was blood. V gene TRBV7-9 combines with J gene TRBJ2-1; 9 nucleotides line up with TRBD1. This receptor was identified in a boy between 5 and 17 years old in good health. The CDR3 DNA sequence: TGTGCCAGCAGCCGGGACAGGGACGAGCAGTTCTTC. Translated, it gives CASSRDRDEQFF.